What follows are 2 T cell receptor beta chains derived from one specimen sequenced in a study of CD8 T cells in ankylosing spondylitis. General study points: Characteristic of ankylosing spondylitis blood, it appeared, was a TCR beta motif comprising eight highly homologous variants.

No antigen is known for these receptors. TCRdb processed the 5' RACE reads anew with MiXCR; each CDR3 protein has one entry. This table has more than 400,000 distinct CDR3 sequences, roughly 5% appearing once. The source material was blood, either unsorted or a sorted T cell fraction (not recorded which). These receptors all come from a male donor with ankylosing spondylitis.

The sample holds a few counts of this clonotype. The rearrangement joins TRBV7-9 to TRBJ2-1; D gene ambiguous. Germline CDR1 SEHNR, CDR2 FQNEAQ (reference sequence). The CDR3 has 14 amino acids. V was cut by 2 bases and J by 4 bases, with 9 bases left in between. This chain's CDR3 is CASSLSILYNEQFF. DNA of the CDR3: TGTGCCAGCAGCTTATCAATACTATACAATGAGCAGTTCTTC.

Ten or more counts support this clonotype. The chain links TRBV9 to TRBJ1-2; D remains unclear. Germline-derived CDR1 and CDR2 are SGDLS and YYNGEE. The CDR3 is made up of 13 amino acids. V was pared by 2 bases and J by 5 bases, with 10 bases between. This CDR3 reads CASSVGMRYGYTF. The CDR3 bases are TGTGCCAGCAGCGTCGGCATGCGTTATGGCTACACCTTC.